The present T cell receptor (beta chain) was sequenced within a study of shared clonotypes between healthy human individuals. Findings and caveats of the study: Some clonotypes were shared by all four sorted-subset donors, while others were not shared. The non-shared ones had lower generation probabilities than the shared ones.

For this clone: Its antigen is not identified.

Sequencing was performed with immunoSEQ multiplex PCR; in TCRdb, only in-frame clones are kept and a portion is missing. The table records around 2.1 million clones, about 92% of them present only once. CD45RO-negative, CCR7-selected cells formed the naive CD8 fraction, which excluded terminally differentiated effector memory CD45RA+ cells. Material: naive CD8+ T cells from PBMCs. This receptor was taken from a man aged 18 to 30 in good health. Some clones in this sample may be carry-over from other donors' samples.

The CDR3 loop is CASSWRTEETQYF. CDR3 DNA: TGTGCCAGCAGCTGGCGGACAGAAGAGACCCAGTACTTC. This chain links TRBV11-2 with TRBJ2-5; possibly TRBD1 for D (6 bases). Germline values: CDR1 SGHAT, CDR2 FQNNGV. The CDR3 is 13 amino acids. The ends were cut back, 4 bases at V and 3 bases at J, with 9 bases in the middle.